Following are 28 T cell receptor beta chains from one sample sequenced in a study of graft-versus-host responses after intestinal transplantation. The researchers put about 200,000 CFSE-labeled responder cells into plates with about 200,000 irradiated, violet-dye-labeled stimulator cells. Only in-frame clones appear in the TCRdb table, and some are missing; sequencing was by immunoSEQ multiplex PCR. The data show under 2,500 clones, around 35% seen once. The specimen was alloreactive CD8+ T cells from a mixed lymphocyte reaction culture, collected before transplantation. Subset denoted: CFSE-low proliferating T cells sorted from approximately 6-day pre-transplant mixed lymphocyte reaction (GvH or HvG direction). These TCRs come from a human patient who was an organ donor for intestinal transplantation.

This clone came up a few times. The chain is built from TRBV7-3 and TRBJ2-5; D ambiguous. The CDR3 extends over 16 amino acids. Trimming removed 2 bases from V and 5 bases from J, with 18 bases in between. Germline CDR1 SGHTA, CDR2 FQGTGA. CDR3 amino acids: CASSLGYSPEWETQYF. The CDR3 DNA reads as TGTGCCAGCAGCTTAGGGTACAGCCCAGAATGGGAGACCCAGTACTTC.

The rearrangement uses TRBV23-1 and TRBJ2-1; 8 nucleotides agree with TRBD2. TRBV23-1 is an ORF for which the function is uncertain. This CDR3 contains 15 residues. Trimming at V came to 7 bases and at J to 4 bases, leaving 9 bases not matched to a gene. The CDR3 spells CASTGGGTHYNEQFF. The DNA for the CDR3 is TGCGCCAGCACCGGGGGGGGCACCCATTACAATGAGCAGTTCTTC.

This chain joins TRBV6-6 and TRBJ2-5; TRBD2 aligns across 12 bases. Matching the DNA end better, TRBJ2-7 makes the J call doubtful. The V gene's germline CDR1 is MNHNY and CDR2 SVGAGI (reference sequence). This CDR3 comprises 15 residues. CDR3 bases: TGTGCCAGCAGTATCCTAGCGGGGGGGGAGTACGAGCAGTACTTC. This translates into CASSILAGGEYEQYF.

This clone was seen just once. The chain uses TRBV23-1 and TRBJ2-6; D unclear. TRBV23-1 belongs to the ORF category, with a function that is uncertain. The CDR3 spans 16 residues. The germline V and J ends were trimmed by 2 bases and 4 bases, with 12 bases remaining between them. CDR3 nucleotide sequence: TGCGCCAGCAGTCAAAACCCCGGCTCGGGGGCCAACGTCCTGACTTTC. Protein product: CASSQNPGSGANVLTF.

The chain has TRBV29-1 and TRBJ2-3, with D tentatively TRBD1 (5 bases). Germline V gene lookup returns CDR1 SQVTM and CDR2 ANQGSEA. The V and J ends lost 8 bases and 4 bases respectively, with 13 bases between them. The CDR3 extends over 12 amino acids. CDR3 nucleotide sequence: TGCAGCAGTCCAGGGTGGCCAGATACGCAGTATTTT. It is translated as CSSPGWPDTQYF.

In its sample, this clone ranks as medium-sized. The CDR3 loop is CATSISGTGSNEKLFF. CDR3 nucleotide sequence: TGTGCCACCAGCATCTCCGGGACAGGGAGTAATGAAAAACTGTTTTTT. This chain connects TRBV15 to TRBJ1-4; 9 bases are a match to TRBD1. V shed 4 bases, J shed 4 bases, and the junction held 7 bases outside the gene matches. From germline, CDR1 is LNHNV and CDR2 YYDKDF (reference sequence). CDR3 length equals 16 residues.

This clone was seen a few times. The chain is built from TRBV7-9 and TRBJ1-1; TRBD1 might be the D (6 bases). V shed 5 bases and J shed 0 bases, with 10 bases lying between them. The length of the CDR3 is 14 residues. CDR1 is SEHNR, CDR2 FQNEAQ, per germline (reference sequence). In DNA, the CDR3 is TGTGCCAGCAGCCCCACAGGGATGAACACTGAAGCTTTCTTT. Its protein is CASSPTGMNTEAFF.

In DNA, the CDR3 is TGTGCCAGCAGTGGCGGCGCAGGGCCTGGAAACACCATATATTTT. Its protein product is CASSGGAGPGNTIYF. The chain combines TRBV28 with TRBJ1-3; a weak D match, TRBD1 (5 bases). The CDR3 consists of 15 residues. Germline-derived CDR1 and CDR2 are MDHEN and SYDVKM. V was pared by 5 bases and J by 2 bases, with 13 bases between.

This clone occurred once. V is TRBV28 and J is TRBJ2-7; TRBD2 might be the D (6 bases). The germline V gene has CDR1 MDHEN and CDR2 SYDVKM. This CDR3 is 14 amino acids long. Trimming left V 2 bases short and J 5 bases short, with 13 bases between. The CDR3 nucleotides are TGTGCCAGCAGTTTACGAGTTTCTAGCGACGAGCAGTACTTC. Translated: CASSLRVSSDEQYF.

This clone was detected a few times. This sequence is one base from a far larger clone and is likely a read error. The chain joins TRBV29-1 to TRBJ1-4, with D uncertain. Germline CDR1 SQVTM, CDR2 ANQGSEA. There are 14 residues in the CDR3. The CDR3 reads CSVEEGYGGENLFF. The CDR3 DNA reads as TGCAGCGTTGAAGAAGGGTATGGAGGAGAAAATCTGTTTTTT.

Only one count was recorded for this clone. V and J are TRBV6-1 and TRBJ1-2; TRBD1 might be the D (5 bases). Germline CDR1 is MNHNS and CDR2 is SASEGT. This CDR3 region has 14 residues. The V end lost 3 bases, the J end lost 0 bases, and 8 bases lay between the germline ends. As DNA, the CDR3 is TGTGCCAGCAGTGAGGTCAGGGCTAACTATGGCTACACCTTC. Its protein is CASSEVRANYGYTF.

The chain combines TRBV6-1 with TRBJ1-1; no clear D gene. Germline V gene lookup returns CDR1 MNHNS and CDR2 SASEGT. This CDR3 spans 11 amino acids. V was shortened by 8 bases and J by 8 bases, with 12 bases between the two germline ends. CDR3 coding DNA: TGTGCCAGCCCGGGGTGGTCGGAAGCTTTCTTT. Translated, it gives CASPGWSEAFF.

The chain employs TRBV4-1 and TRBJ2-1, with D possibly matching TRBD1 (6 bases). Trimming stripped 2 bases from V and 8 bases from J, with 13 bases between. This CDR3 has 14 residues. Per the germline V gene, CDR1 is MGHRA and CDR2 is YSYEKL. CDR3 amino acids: CASSQLQGKDEQFF. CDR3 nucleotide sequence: TGCGCCAGCAGCCAATTACAGGGAAAGGATGAGCAGTTCTTC.

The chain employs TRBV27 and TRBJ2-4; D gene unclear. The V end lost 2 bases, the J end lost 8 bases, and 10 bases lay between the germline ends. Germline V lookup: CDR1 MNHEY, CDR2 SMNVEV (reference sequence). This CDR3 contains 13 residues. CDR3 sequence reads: CASSLGQTDIQYF. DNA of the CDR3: TGTGCCAGCAGTTTAGGGCAGACGGACATTCAGTACTTC.

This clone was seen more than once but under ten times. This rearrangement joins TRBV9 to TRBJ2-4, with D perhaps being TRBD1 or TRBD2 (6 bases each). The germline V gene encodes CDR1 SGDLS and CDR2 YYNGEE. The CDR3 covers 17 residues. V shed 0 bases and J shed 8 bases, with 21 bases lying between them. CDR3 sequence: CASSVVGARGRSDIQYF. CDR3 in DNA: TGTGCCAGCAGCGTAGTAGGCGCGAGGGGGAGGTCGGACATTCAGTACTTC.

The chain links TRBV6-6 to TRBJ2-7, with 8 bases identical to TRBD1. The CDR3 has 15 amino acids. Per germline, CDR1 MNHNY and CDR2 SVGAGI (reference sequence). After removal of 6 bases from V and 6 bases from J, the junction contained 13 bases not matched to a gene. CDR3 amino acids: CASSYNQGAQREQYF. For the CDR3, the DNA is TGTGCCAGCAGCTATAATCAGGGGGCGCAACGCGAGCAGTACTTC.

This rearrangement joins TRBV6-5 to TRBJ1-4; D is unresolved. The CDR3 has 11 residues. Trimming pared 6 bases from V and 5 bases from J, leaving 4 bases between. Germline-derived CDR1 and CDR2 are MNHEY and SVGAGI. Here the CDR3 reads CASRGNEKLFF. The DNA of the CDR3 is TGTGCCAGCAGAGGGAATGAAAAACTGTTTTTT.

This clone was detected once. Written as DNA, the CDR3 is TGTGCCAGCAGCCCTATCAGAGCGCAACTCACGGAGACCCAGTACTTC. Its protein product is CASSPIRAQLTETQYF. V and J are TRBV5-6 and TRBJ2-5, with D unresolved. CDR1 and CDR2 from the germline V gene are SGHDT and YYEEEE. Trimming took 4 bases from V and 5 from J, leaving 21 bases between them. CDR3 length equals 16 residues.

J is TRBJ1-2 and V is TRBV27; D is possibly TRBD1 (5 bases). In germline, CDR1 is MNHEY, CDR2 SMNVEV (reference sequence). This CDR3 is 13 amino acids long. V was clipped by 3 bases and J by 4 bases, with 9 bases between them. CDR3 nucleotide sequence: TGTGCCAGCAGTTTGGGGGGGGGCTATGGCTACACCTTC. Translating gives CASSLGGGYGYTF.

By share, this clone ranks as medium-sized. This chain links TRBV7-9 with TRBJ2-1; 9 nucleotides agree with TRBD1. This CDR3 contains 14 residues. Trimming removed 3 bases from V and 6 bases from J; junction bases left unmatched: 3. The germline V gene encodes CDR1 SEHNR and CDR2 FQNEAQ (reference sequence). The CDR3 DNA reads TGTGCCAGCAGCTTGGGGACAGGGCGCAATGAGCAGTTCTTC. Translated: CASSLGTGRNEQFF.

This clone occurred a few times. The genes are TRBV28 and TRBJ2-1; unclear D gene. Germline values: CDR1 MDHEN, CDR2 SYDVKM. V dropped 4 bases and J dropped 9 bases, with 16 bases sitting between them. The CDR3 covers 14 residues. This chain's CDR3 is CASSWPAGLSEQFF. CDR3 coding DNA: TGTGCCAGCAGTTGGCCGGCAGGTTTATCTGAGCAGTTCTTC.

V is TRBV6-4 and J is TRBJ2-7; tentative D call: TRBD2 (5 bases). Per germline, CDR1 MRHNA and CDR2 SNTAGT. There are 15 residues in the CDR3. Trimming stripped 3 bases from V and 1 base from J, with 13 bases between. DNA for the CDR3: TGTGCCAGCAGTGAGGAGGCAGGAGCTTCCTACGAGCAGTACTTC. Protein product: CASSEEAGASYEQYF.

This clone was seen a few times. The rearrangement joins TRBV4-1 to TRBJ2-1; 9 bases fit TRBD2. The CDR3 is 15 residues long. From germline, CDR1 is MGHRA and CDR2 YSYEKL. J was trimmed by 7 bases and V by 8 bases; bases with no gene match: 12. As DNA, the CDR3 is TGCGCCAGCTCATATTCTAGCGGGGAGAAAAATGAGCAGTTCTTC. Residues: CASSYSSGEKNEQFF.

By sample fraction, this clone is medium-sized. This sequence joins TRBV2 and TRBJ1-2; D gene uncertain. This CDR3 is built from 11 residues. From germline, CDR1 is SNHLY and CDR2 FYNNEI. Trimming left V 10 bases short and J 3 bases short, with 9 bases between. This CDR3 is CATSGYYGYTF. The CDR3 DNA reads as TGTGCCACTTCCGGGTACTATGGCTACACCTTC.

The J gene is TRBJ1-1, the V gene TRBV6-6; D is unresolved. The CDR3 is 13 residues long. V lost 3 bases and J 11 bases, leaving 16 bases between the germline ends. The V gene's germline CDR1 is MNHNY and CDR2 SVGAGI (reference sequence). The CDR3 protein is CASSYSLLTNAFF. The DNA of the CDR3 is TGTGCCAGCAGTTATAGTCTGTTAACCAACGCTTTCTTT.

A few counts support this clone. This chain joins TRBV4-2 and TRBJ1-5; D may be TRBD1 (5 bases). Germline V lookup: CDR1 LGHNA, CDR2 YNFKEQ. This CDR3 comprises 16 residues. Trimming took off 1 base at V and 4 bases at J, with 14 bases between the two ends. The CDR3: CASSQAFGGTNQPQHF. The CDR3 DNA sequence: TGTGCCAGCAGCCAAGCTTTTGGAGGGACTAATCAGCCCCAGCATTTT.

CDR3 coding DNA: TGTGCCAGAACAGACAGGGGGAGAAGCTACACCTTC. It specifies CARTDRGRSYTF. The chain couples TRBV2 to TRBJ1-2; TRBD1 agrees at 9 bases. Trimming at V came to 9 bases and at J to 9 bases, leaving 8 bases not matched to a gene. From germline, CDR1 is SNHLY and CDR2 FYNNEI. The CDR3 spans 12 residues. The full variable domain, in which reference TRBV2 and TRBJ1-2 provide the parts outside the CDR3, is EPEVTQTPSHQVTQMGQEVILRCVPISNHLYFYWYRQILGQKVEFLVSFYNNEISEKSEIFDDQFSVERPDGSNFTLKIRSTKLEDSAMYFCARTDRGRSYTFGSGTRLTVV.

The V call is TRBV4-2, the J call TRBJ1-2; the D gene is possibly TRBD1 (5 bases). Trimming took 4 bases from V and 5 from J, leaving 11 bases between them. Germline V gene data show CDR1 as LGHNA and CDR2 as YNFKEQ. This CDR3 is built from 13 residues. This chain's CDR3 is CASSPRDGYGYTF. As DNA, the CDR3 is TGTGCCAGCAGCCCTCGGGACGGATATGGCTACACCTTC.